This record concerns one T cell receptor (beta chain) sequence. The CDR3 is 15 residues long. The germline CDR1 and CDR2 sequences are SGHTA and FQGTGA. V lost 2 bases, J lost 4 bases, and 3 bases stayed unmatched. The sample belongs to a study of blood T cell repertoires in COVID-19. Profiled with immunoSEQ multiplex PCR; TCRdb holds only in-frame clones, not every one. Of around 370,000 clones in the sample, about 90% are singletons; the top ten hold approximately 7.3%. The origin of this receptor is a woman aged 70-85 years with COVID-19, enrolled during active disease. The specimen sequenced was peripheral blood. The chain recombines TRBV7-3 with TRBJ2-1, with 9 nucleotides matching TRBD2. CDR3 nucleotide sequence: TGTGCCAGCAGCTTAGAAGCGGGGGGATACAATGAGCAGTTCTTC. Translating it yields CASSLEAGGYNEQFF.